The clone carrying this T cell receptor beta chain was seen once. The antigen is undetermined. TCRdb reprocessed the 5' RACE reads via MiXCR and lists one record per CDR3 protein. The data show some 300,000 distinct CDR3 sequences, with roughly a fifth seen just once and 21% held by the top ten. The entry originates in a study of T-cell memory formation after mild COVID-19. Study-level findings and limits: CD8+ contracting clones occupied EMRA, while CD4+ ones occupied mainly CM and EM. CD4+ bias marked clones expanding day 15 to 37, unlike balanced contracting clones.

In germline, CDR1 is MDHEN, CDR2 SYDVKM. The CDR3 runs to 15 residues. J lost 1 base, V lost 1 base, and 4 bases had no gene match. This chain links TRBV28 with TRBJ2-7; 7 nucleotides line up with TRBD1. Sequenced: PBMCs or a T cell subset sorted from them (not recorded which). The TCR sequence derives from a man younger than 30 who had mild COVID-19 (a few samples of this study predate the infection). Cell type and time point are not known. CDR3 protein: CASSLFPGQSYEQYF. CDR3 DNA sequence: TGTGCCAGCAGTTTATTTCCGGGACAGTCCTACGAGCAGTACTTC.